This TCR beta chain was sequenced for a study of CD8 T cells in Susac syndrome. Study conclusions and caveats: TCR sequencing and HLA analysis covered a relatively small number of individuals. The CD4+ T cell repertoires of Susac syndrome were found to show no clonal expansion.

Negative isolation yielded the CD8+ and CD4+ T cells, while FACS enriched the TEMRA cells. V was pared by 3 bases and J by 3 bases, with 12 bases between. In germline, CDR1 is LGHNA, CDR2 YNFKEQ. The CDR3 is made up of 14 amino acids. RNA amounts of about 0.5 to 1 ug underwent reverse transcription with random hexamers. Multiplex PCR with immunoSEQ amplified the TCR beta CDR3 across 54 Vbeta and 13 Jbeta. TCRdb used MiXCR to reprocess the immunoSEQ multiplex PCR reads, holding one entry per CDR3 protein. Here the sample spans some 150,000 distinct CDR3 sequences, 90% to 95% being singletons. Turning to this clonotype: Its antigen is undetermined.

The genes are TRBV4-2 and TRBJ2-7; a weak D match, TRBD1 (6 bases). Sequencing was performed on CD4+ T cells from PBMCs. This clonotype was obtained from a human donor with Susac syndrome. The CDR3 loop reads CASSQGDTNYEQYF. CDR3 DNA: TGTGCCAGCAGCCAGGGGGACACCAACTACGAGCAGTACTTC.